These 12 T cell receptor beta chains were sequenced from one sample in a study of a mutant IDH1 vaccine in newly diagnosed glioma. Specified time point: week 47, end of study. In every dose of vaccine, 300 ug of mutant IDH1 20-mer peptide was given alongside topical imiquimod. Measured with immunoSEQ multiplex PCR; TCRdb has only the in-frame clones, and not every one. Counted here are over 50,000 clones, 60% to 85% occurring once; the ten biggest clones make up 4.9%. These receptors are not linked to any known antigen. The specimen was PBMCs, collected from a glioma patient whose treatment included an IDH1 peptide vaccine. All receptors derive from a woman aged 40 to 55 with glioma. Some clones in this sample may be carry-over from other donors' samples.

The V and J genes are TRBV6-4 and TRBJ2-1; TRBD2 matches at 14 bases. J lost 0 bases, V lost 3 bases, and 10 bases had no gene match. The CDR3 is 20 amino acids. Germline CDR1 is MRHNA and CDR2 is SNTAGT. CDR3 in DNA: TGTGCCAGCAGTGATCAATTCGGACTAGCGGGGGGTATCTCCTACAATGAGCAGTTCTTC. As protein: CASSDQFGLAGGISYNEQFF.

This clone was seen a handful of times. In DNA form, the CDR3 reads TGTGCCAGCAGTGAAGCGACAGATTCCTACGAGCAGTACTTC. Translated: CASSEATDSYEQYF. The V call is TRBV6-1, the J call TRBJ2-7; TRBD1 is a possible D gene (5 bases). The CDR3 contains 14 residues. V shed 0 bases and J shed 1 base, with 7 bases lying between them. CDR1 and CDR2 from the germline V gene are MNHNS and SASEGT.

This chain connects TRBV9 to TRBJ2-3; 7 nucleotides line up with TRBD2. CDR1 SGDLS and CDR2 YYNGEE come from the germline V gene. The CDR3 is 12 residues long. Trimming removed 3 bases from V and 8 bases from J; junction bases left unmatched: 3. The chain's CDR3 is CASSAGGGTQYF. The CDR3 DNA reads TGTGCCAGCAGCGCTGGGGGGGGTACGCAGTATTTT. Drawing the rest from reference TRBV9 and TRBJ2-3, the complete variable domain is DSGVTQTPKHLITATGQRVTLRCSPRSGDLSVYWYQQSLDQGLQFLIQYYNGEERAKGNILERFSAQQFPDLHSELNLSSLELGDSALYFCASSAGGGTQYFGPGTRLTVL.

CDR3 residues: CASSRTQNNSPLHF. CDR3 coding DNA: TGTGCCAGCAGTAGGACACAGAATAATTCACCCCTCCACTTT. This chain connects TRBV6-6 to TRBJ1-6, with a weak D call TRBD1 (5 bases). CDR1 is MNHNY, CDR2 SVGAGI, per germline (reference sequence). The CDR3 length is 14 residues. V shed 5 bases and J shed 5 bases, with 10 bases lying between them.

This rearrangement joins TRBV15 to TRBJ1-5, with D possibly matching TRBD1 (6 bases). V lost 0 bases and J lost 7, with 13 bases in between. The CDR3 sequence is 15 residues long. The germline V gene encodes CDR1 LNHNV and CDR2 YYDKDF (reference sequence). The DNA of the CDR3 is TGTGCCACCAGCAGAGAGAGGGGGGCAAAACAGCCCCAGCATTTT. This sequence encodes CATSRERGAKQPQHF.

This chain connects TRBV9 to TRBJ2-1; 8 nucleotides line up with TRBD1. The germline V gene has CDR1 SGDLS and CDR2 YYNGEE. There are 14 residues in the CDR3. With V trimmed by 4 bases and J by 7 bases, 7 bases remained unmatched. The CDR3 protein is CASSPRTGRNEQFF. The CDR3 DNA sequence: TGTGCCAGCAGCCCACGGACAGGGCGAAATGAGCAGTTCTTC.

The chain recombines TRBV6-6 with TRBJ1-2; maybe TRBD1 (5 bases). V shed 2 bases and J shed 1 base, with 11 bases lying between them. The CDR3 consists of 15 residues. CDR1 is MNHNY and CDR2 is SVGAGI in the germline V gene (reference sequence). The CDR3 loop reads CASSYRGAVNYGYTF. As DNA, the CDR3 is TGTGCCAGCAGTTACAGAGGGGCGGTTAACTATGGCTACACCTTC.

The rearrangement joins TRBV6-1 to TRBJ2-1, with D perhaps matching TRBD1 (5 bases). The germline V gene encodes CDR1 MNHNS and CDR2 SASEGT. Trimming cost V 6 bases and J 2 bases, with 8 bases left between them. The CDR3 has 13 residues. CDR3 region: CASRTATYNEQFF. For the CDR3, the DNA is TGTGCCAGCAGGACAGCCACCTACAATGAGCAGTTCTTC.

The V call is TRBV19, the J call TRBJ1-2; no firm D call. Trimming left V 4 bases short and J 0 bases short, with 6 bases between. The CDR3 contains 13 residues. Germline CDR1 LNHDA, CDR2 SQIVND (reference sequence). The CDR3 nucleotides read TGTGCCAGTAGTAACTCAGCTAACTATGGCTACACCTTC. This gives the protein CASSNSANYGYTF.

The V call is TRBV5-6, the J call TRBJ1-6; the D gene is possibly TRBD1 (5 bases). The CDR3 spans 13 residues. The germline V and J ends were trimmed by 4 bases and 19 bases, with 21 bases remaining between them. Germline assignment: CDR1 SGHDT and CDR2 YYEEEE. The CDR3 loop is CASSAGGLPREHF. The CDR3 coding sequence is TGTGCCAGCAGCGCGGGGGGTCTCCCAAGGGAACACTTT. The entire variable domain, with the rest obtained from reference TRBV5-6 and TRBJ1-6, is as follows: DAGVTQSPTHLIKTRGQQVTLRCSPKSGHDTVSWYQQALGQGPQFIFQYYEEEERQRGNFPDRFSGHQFPNYSSELNVNALLLGDSALYLCASSAGGLPREHFGNGTRLTVT.

This chain links TRBV18 with TRBJ1-1, with D possibly being TRBD1 (5 bases). The CDR3 covers 14 residues. Per the germline V gene, CDR1 is KGHSH and CDR2 is LQKENI. Trimming left V 2 bases short and J 3 bases short, with 10 bases between. The CDR3 spells CASSPDLTDTEAFF. The DNA for the CDR3 is TGTGCCAGCTCACCAGACTTGACAGACACTGAAGCTTTCTTT.

As concerns this clone: Its ends do not fully match the called genes, so a read error is possible. The same CDR3 also results from other DNA sequences found in this sample. The chain couples TRBV13 to TRBJ1-6; no reliable D call. The CDR3 extends over 16 amino acids. Germline V lookup: CDR1 PRHDT, CDR2 FYEKMQ (reference sequence). The CDR3 sequence is CASSLRRSSYNSPLHF. CDR3 DNA sequence: TGTGCTAGCAGCTTAAGACGGAGCTCCTATAATTCACCCCTCCACTTT.